Included here is one TCR beta chain sequence, with context. Assay: immunoSEQ multiplex PCR; the TCRdb copy retains only in-frame clones and omits some. The sample holds about 110,000 clones; just over 85% are singletons and the top ten take under 3%. This specimen comes from a study of blood T cell repertoires in COVID-19. Across the study: The United States, Italy and Spain were the sources of the acute and convalescent COVID-19 samples.

Sample: peripheral blood. The receptor was isolated from a human donor in a cohort sampled during active COVID-19.

The CDR3 is CATSRGIQSYEQYF. The CDR3 nucleotides read TGTGCCACCAGCAGAGGTATTCAGTCCTACGAGCAGTACTTC. This chain joins TRBV15 and TRBJ2-7; D remains ambiguous. Germline V CDR1 and CDR2: LNHNV, YYDKDF (reference sequence). CDR3 length: 14 amino acids. Trimming stripped 1 base from V and 1 base from J, with 8 bases between.